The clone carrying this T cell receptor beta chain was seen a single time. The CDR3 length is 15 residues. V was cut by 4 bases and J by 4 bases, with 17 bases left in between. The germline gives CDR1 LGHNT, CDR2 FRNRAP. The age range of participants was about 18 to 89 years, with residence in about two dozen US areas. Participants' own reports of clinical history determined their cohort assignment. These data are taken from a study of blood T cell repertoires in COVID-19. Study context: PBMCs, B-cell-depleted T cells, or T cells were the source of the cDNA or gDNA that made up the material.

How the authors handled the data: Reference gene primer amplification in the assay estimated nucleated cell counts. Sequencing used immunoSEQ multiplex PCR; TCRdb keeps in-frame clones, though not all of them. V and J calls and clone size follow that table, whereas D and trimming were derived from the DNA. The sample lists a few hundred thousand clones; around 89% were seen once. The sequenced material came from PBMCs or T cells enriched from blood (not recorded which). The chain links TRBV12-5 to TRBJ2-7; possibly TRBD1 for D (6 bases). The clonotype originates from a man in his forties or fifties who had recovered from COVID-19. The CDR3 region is CASGYRVAVLYEQYF. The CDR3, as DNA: TGTGCTAGTGGTTACAGGGTAGCAGTGCTGTACGAGCAGTACTTC.